This T cell receptor beta chain was captured in a study of cytomegalovirus exposure and HLA in healthy donors. In the PCR, 60 Vbeta and 13 Jbeta primers were used. The repertoire was sequenced with immunoSEQ multiplex PCR; TCRdb's copy has only in-frame clones and lacks some. The table has around 97,000 clones, roughly 9.4% seen once. The donors (healthy individuals) were bone marrow donors. This CDR3 comprises 18 residues. As regards this clone: The antigen remains unidentified.

Study-level findings and limits: Rare TCR sequences predominated, though certain public TCRs were found in many donors. A later analysis, which compared TCR beta chains of equal frequency, found the HLA-associated ones more clonally expanded. Among immune exposure information, only CMV serostatus was available.

The TCR sequence derives from a man aged 45-60 years in good health and CMV-seropositive. The chain uses TRBV12-2 and TRBJ2-3; no DNA check was done on the table's D call, TRBD1. TRBV12-2 is shown as a pseudogene. Sequenced input: PBMCs. The CDR3: CASRLAGTGVSSTDTQYF. As DNA, the CDR3 is TGTGCAAGTCGCTTAGCGGGGACAGGGGTCTCTAGCACAGATACGCAGTATTTT.